This TCR beta chain originates from a study of T-cell reconstitution after alpha-beta-depleted transplantation in children. Per germline, CDR1 DFQATT and CDR2 SNEGSKA (reference sequence). CDR3 length equals 14 residues. After removal of 6 bases from V and 2 bases from J, the junction contained 8 bases not matched to a gene. This clonotype occurred many times. Preparing the TCRbeta library involved the use of unique molecular identifiers. TCRdb independently ran MiXCR on the PCR reads; one entry per CDR3 protein. This sample has around 600,000 distinct CDR3 sequences, with over 9.5% found just once. This chain joins TRBV20-1 and TRBJ2-7, with 9 bases lining up with TRBD1. The TCR originated in a human donor who donated a stem cell graft to a child with acute myeloid leukemia. This specimen was PBMCs from the stem cell graft donor, taken from the stem cell graft. The CDR3 bases are TGCAGTGCGAGTCGCCGGGACAGGGCCTACGAGCAGTACTTC. Encoded protein: CSASRRDRAYEQYF.